A selection of T cell receptor beta chains follows, all from one sample in a study of T-cell memory formation after mild COVID-19. TCRdb re-called the 5' RACE reads with MiXCR, one entry per CDR3 protein. Here the sample spans roughly 100,000 distinct CDR3 sequences, about 15% being singletons. Sequencing was carried out using PBMCs or a T cell subset sorted from them (not recorded which). These receptors all come from a man between 18 and 29 years old who had mild COVID-19 (a few samples of this study predate the infection). Cell type and time point are not known. Both conserved end residues are part of each CDR3. Each record gives: J gene, V gene, CDR3 protein.

>TRBJ1-2|TRBV11-2
CASSDGMLLGYTF
>TRBJ1-1|TRBV14
CASSPERKETAFF
>TRBJ2-2|TRBV7-9
CASSLTAGILWELFF
>TRBJ1-3|TRBV11-2
CASSLDTALARGFSGNTIYF
>TRBJ2-7|TRBV9
CASSVHQTGQYEQYF
>TRBJ1-3|TRBV4-1
CASSQDLGLGNTIYF
>TRBJ2-5|TRBV4-1
CASSQVSTYQETQYF
>TRBJ2-4|TRBV12-3/TRBV12-4
CASSPGHIQYF
>TRBJ2-2|TRBV11-2
CASSPRSRSANTGELFF
>TRBJ1-1|TRBV13
CASSTKQGAGTEAFF
>TRBJ1-1|TRBV11-2
CASSLLSGGTEAFF
>TRBJ2-3|TRBV19
CASRDKEADTQYF
>TRBJ2-1|TRBV7-8
CASTSGGVPGDEQFF
>TRBJ2-7|TRBV12-3/TRBV12-4
CASSLRAYEQYF
>TRBJ1-5|TRBV2
CASRMGAREGLYSPQHF
>TRBJ2-3|TRBV9
CASSLDRNTDTQYF
>TRBJ2-1|TRBV7-2
CASRTSGGSYNEQFF
>TRBJ2-7|TRBV7-9
CASSLATGLFYEQYF
>TRBJ2-7|TRBV6-1
CASSPLGSYEQYF
>TRBJ1-3|TRBV7-9
CASSLGGTGSGNTIYF
>TRBJ2-5|TRBV6-5
CASSYSAGAQETQYF
>TRBJ2-3|TRBV6-5
CASSSLGADTQYF